This paragraph reports one TCR beta chain. Antigen specificity is unknown. PBMC DNA, left unsorted, was sequenced on ten immunoSEQ deep assay plates. Using immunoSEQ multiplex PCR, the repertoire was profiled, and TCRdb retains in-frame clones only, with some absent. The sample lists about 490,000 clones, 76% occurring once. The CDR3 covers 15 residues. V lost 7 bases to trimming and J lost 6 bases, with 21 bases between them. The germline CDR1 and CDR2 sequences are MNHNS and SASEGT. The sample is drawn from a study of shared clonotypes between healthy human individuals. Overall study results and limits: Among donors, clonotype sharing was expected to be affected by sequencing depth.

The chain has TRBV6-1 and TRBJ1-1; D call uncertain. The source of this sequence is a middle-aged woman in good health. Some clones in this sample may be carry-over from other donors' samples. The sequencing sample was made of PBMCs. CDR3 sequence (DNA): TGTGCCAGCACCCATGGAAAGTCAGGATCTCCTGAAGCTTTCTTT. Translated: CASTHGKSGSPEAFF.